The 18 T cell receptor beta chains presented below share a single source sample, sequenced in a study of cytomegalovirus exposure and HLA in healthy donors. The PCR ran on 60 Vbeta and 13 Jbeta primers. Sequencing was performed with immunoSEQ multiplex PCR; in TCRdb, only in-frame clones are kept and a portion is missing. The table records 150,000 to 200,000 clones, around 73% of them present only once. The sample was PBMCs. The receptors were gathered from a male donor in good health and CMV-seronegative.

The rearrangement uses TRBV18 and TRBJ2-1; D gene unclear. The CDR3 has 12 amino acids. The germline V gene has CDR1 KGHSH and CDR2 LQKENI. V was cut by 6 bases and J by 10 bases, with 13 bases left in between. CDR3 in DNA: TGTGCCAGCTCCGCGGAAGGCCAAGAGCAGTTCTTC. Translated: CASSAEGQEQFF.

This chain connects TRBV4-1 to TRBJ2-1; D is ambiguous. CDR1 is MGHRA, CDR2 YSYEKL, per germline. CDR3 length equals 13 residues. Trimming left V 1 base short and J 8 bases short, with 9 bases between. The CDR3 is CASSQVVLYEQFF. As DNA, the CDR3 is TGCGCCAGCAGCCAAGTTGTGCTATATGAGCAGTTCTTC.

The V call is TRBV10-3, the J call TRBJ2-7; possible D gene TRBD2, 6 bases. This CDR3 comprises 14 residues. From germline, CDR1 is ENHRY and CDR2 SYGVKD. Deletions cut 11 bases from V and 0 bases from J, with 17 bases between. The CDR3 protein is CAARAAGSSYEQYF. The DNA of the CDR3 is TGTGCCGCCCGGGCCGCCGGGAGCTCCTACGAGCAGTACTTC.

The gene calls are TRBV5-4 and TRBJ2-7; 10 positions agree with TRBD2. Trimming took 4 bases from V and 3 from J; bases not matched to a gene: 10. CDR1 and CDR2 from the germline V gene are SGHNT and YYREEE (reference sequence). The CDR3 loop spans 16 amino acids. The CDR3 region has the DNA TGTGCCAGCAGCCTATGGACTAGCGGAGACGTCTACGAGCAGTACTTC. It specifies CASSLWTSGDVYEQYF.

V usage is TRBV18 and J usage is TRBJ1-1; 9 bases are shared with TRBD1. With 4 bases clipped from V and 3 bases from J, the junction kept 6 bases outside the gene matches. The CDR3 loop spans 15 amino acids. Germline CDR1 reads KGHSH; CDR2 reads LQKENI. The CDR3 nucleotides read TGTGCCAGCTCACGTACAGGGGGCTCGTACACTGAAGCTTTCTTT. The encoded protein is CASSRTGGSYTEAFF.

This chain connects TRBV6-1 to TRBJ2-3; 12 bases line up with TRBD2. V lost 4 bases, J lost 5 bases, and 7 bases stayed unmatched. Germline V gene sequence: CDR1 MNHNS, CDR2 SASEGT. The CDR3 contains 16 residues. The CDR3 loop is CASSVLAGGRKDTQYF. The DNA of the CDR3 is TGTGCCAGCAGTGTGCTAGCGGGGGGGCGTAAAGATACGCAGTATTTT.

The chain couples TRBV11-2 to TRBJ2-1, with TRBD1 matching over 7 bases. The CDR3 loop spans 17 amino acids. Trimming took 0 bases from V and 6 from J; bases not matched to a gene: 11. Per the germline V gene, CDR1 is SGHAT and CDR2 is FQNNGV. The CDR3 DNA follows: TGTGCCAGCAGCTTAGACGCCGACAGGGCAGGTTTCAATGAGCAGTTCTTC. This translates into CASSLDADRAGFNEQFF.

The chain combines TRBV2 with TRBJ2-5; TRBD2 aligns across 7 bases. Germline CDR1 SNHLY, CDR2 FYNNEI. The CDR3 runs to 14 residues. V lost 0 bases to trimming and J lost 6 bases; unmatched junction nucleotides: 4. The CDR3 DNA reads TGTGCCAGCAGTGAAGCGGGGGGGTGGAAGACCCAGTACTTC. Translation: CASSEAGGWKTQYF.

The chain carries TRBV7-8 and TRBJ2-7, with 7 bases matching TRBD2. Losses at the gene ends were 5 bases for V and 0 bases for J; bases not matched to a gene: 7. CDR1 and CDR2 (germline): SGHVS, FQNEAQ. This CDR3 comprises 15 residues. CDR3 nucleotides: TGTGCCAGCAGCGCTCTAGCGGTGAGCTCCTACGAGCAGTACTTC. Translated, it gives CASSALAVSSYEQYF.

V and J are TRBV7-2 and TRBJ2-1; 12 bases agree with TRBD2. Trimming removed 5 bases from V and 4 bases from J; junction bases left unmatched: 9. CDR1 and CDR2 from the germline V gene are SGHTA and FQGNSA. The CDR3 totals 17 residues. The CDR3: CASSVLILAGGYNEQFF. Written as DNA, the CDR3 is TGTGCCAGCAGCGTCCTCATACTAGCGGGGGGATACAATGAGCAGTTCTTC.

The gene calls are TRBV7-8 and TRBJ2-7; maybe TRBD1 (5 bases). Germline CDR1 SGHVS, CDR2 FQNEAQ. Trimming took off 1 base at V and 2 bases at J, with 12 bases between the two ends. This CDR3 contains 15 residues. The DNA of the CDR3 is TGTGCCAGCAGCTTAGGGAGACAGATAACCTACGAGCAGTACTTC. It is translated as CASSLGRQITYEQYF.

This clone was counted once. The rearrangement uses TRBV9 and TRBJ2-2; 10 nucleotides agree with TRBD2. V trimming: 4 bases; J trimming: 2 bases; junction bases outside the gene matches: 5. Germline CDR1 reads SGDLS; CDR2 reads YYNGEE. This CDR3 comprises 16 residues. The CDR3 sequence: CASSLRLAGNTGELFF. The CDR3 bases are TGTGCCAGCAGCTTGCGACTAGCGGGTAACACCGGGGAGCTGTTTTTT.

The DNA for the CDR3 is TGCGCCAGCACCCCTTCCCGGACTAGCGGGGGAGCCTCTGGGGCCAACGTCCTGACTTTC. Translated: CASTPSRTSGGASGANVLTF. The chain recombines TRBV5-1 with TRBJ2-6, with 13 positions matching TRBD2. The CDR3 is 20 residues long. Germline lookup yields CDR1 SGHRS and CDR2 YFSETQ. With V trimmed by 6 bases and J by 0 bases, 12 bases remained unmatched.

The J gene is TRBJ2-2, the V gene TRBV7-8, with 9 bases identical to TRBD1. The CDR3 contains 17 residues. V shed 5 bases, J shed 4 bases, and the junction held 11 bases outside the gene matches. CDR1 SGHVS and CDR2 FQNEAQ come from the germline V gene. This CDR3 reads CASSLTGTGLLTGELFF. The CDR3 bases are TGTGCCAGCAGCCTGACAGGGACAGGGCTTCTCACCGGGGAGCTGTTTTTT.

J is TRBJ1-6 and V is TRBV28; possible D gene TRBD1, 6 bases. Trimming shortened V by 5 bases and J by 7 bases, and 15 bases separated the two germline ends. Germline CDR1 MDHEN, CDR2 SYDVKM. CDR3 length: 15 residues. For the CDR3, the DNA is TGTGCCAGCAGTGGAGCAGGGGCAGGCAATTCACCCCTCCACTTT. It yields the protein CASSGAGAGNSPLHF.

The chain joins TRBV6-1 to TRBJ1-1; 7 bases are a match to TRBD1. The CDR3 is 14 residues long. Germline V CDR1 and CDR2: MNHNS, SASEGT. Trimming at V came to 8 bases and at J to 0 bases, leaving 6 bases not matched to a gene. CDR3 nucleotides: TGTGCCAGCCGTCCGGGACAGATGAACACTGAAGCTTTCTTT. This sequence encodes CASRPGQMNTEAFF.

Details on this clone: At one end, the junction sequence differs from germline, possibly due to a read error. The chain links TRBV7-7 to TRBJ1-5, with a possible D match to TRBD1 (5 bases). This CDR3 contains 17 residues. The germline CDR1 and CDR2 sequences are SSHAT and FNYEAQ (reference sequence). The CDR3 DNA reads as TGTGCTAGCAGCTTACCGGCAGGGCGAGTTTCTGATCAGCCCCAGCATTTT. Amino acids: CASSLPAGRVSDQPQHF.

The chain has TRBV19 and TRBJ2-7; perhaps TRBD2 as D (6 bases). Germline V gives CDR1 LNHDA, CDR2 SQIVND (reference sequence). Trimming stripped 8 bases from V and 3 bases from J, with 11 bases between. The CDR3 has 12 residues. The chain's CDR3 is CASGDLYYEQYF. The CDR3 coding sequence is TGTGCCAGTGGGGACTTATACTACGAGCAGTACTTC.